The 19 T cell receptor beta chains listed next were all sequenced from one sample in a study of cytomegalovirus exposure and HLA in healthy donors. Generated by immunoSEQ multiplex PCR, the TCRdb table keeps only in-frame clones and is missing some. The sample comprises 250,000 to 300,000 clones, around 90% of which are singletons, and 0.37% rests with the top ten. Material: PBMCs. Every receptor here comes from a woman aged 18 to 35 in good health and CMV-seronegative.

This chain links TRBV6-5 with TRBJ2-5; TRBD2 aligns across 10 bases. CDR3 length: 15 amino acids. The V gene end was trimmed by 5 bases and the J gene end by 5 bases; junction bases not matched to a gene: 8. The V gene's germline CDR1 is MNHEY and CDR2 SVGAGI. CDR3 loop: CASSTLSGGGETQYF. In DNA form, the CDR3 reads TGTGCCAGCAGTACCCTGAGCGGGGGGGGTGAGACCCAGTACTTC.

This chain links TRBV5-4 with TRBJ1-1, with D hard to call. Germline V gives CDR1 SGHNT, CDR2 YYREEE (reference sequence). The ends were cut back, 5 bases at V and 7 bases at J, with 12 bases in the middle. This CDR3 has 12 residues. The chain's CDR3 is CASSIEGLEAFF. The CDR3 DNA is TGTGCCAGCAGTATCGAGGGTCTTGAAGCTTTCTTT.

The CDR3 nucleotides read TGTGCCAGCAGGGAGAGACAGTCTTCTGGCTACACCTTC. It translates to CASRERQSSGYTF. The chain has TRBV28 and TRBJ1-2; tentative D call: TRBD1 (5 bases). This CDR3 contains 13 residues. With 6 bases removed from V and 7 bases from J, the gap between germline ends came to 15 bases. Germline V gene sequence: CDR1 MDHEN, CDR2 SYDVKM.

The CDR3 loop is CASSPSQMNTEAFF. Written as DNA, the CDR3 is TGCGCCAGCAGCCCCTCGCAGATGAACACTGAAGCTTTCTTT. The genes are TRBV4-1 and TRBJ1-1; D ambiguous. Germline-derived CDR1 and CDR2 are MGHRA and YSYEKL. CDR3 size: 14 residues. V was trimmed by 4 bases and J by 0 bases, leaving 9 bases between them.

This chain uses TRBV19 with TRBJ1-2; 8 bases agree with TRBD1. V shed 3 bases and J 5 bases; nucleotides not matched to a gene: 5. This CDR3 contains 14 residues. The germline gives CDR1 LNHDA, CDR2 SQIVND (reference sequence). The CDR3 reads CASSIDRGQYGYTF. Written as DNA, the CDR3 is TGTGCCAGTAGTATTGACAGGGGTCAGTATGGCTACACCTTC.

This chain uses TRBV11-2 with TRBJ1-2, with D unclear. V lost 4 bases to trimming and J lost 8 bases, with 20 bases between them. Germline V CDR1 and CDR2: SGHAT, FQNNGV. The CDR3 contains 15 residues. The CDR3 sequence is CASSSPYGPQYGYTF. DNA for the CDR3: TGTGCCAGCAGCTCACCTTATGGGCCCCAGTACGGCTACACCTTC.

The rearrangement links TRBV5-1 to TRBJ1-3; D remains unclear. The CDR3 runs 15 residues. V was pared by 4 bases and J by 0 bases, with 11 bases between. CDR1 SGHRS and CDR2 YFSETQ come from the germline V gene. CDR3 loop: CASSPYPSSGNTIYF. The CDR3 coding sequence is TGCGCCAGCAGCCCTTATCCGAGCTCTGGAAACACCATATATTTT.

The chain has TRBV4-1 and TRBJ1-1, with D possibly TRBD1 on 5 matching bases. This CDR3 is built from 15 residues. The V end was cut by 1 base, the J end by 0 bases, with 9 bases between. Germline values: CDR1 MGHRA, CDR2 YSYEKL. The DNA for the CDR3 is TGCGCCAGCAGCCAAGTCGGGACTATGAACACTGAAGCTTTCTTT. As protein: CASSQVGTMNTEAFF.

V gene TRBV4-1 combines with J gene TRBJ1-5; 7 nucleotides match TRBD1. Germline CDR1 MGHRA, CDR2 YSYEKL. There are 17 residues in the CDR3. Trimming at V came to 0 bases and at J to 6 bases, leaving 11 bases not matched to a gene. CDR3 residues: CASSQDGDRGGTQPQHF. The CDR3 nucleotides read TGCGCCAGCAGCCAAGATGGGGACCGAGGGGGCACTCAGCCCCAGCATTTT.

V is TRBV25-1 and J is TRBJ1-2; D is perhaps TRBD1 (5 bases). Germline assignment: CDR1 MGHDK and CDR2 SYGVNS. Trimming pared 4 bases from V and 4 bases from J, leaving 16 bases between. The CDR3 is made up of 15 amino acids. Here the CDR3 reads CASSGFSTGGYGYTF. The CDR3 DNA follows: TGTGCCAGCAGTGGCTTCAGTACGGGGGGCTATGGCTACACCTTC.

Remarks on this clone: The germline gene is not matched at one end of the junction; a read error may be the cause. This CDR3 reads CASSVGGAGPPNGKLFF. The CDR3 DNA reads TGTGCCAGCAGCGTAGGCGGGGCGGGTCCCCCTAATGGAAAACTGTTTTTT. The chain is built from TRBV9 and TRBJ1-4; D perhaps matches TRBD1 (5 bases). CDR1 and CDR2 from the germline V gene are SGDLS and YYNGEE. The CDR3 has 17 residues.

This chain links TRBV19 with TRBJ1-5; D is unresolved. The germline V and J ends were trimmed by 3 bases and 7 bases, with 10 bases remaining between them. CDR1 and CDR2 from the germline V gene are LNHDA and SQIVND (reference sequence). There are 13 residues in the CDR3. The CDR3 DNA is TGTGCCAGTAGTATGGCGGGGAAACAGCCCCAGCATTTT. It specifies CASSMAGKQPQHF.

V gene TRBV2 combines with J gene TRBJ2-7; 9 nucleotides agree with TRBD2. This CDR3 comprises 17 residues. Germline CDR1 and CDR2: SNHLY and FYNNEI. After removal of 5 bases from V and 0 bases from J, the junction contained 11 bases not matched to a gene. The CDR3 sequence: CASSTMTSGYSSYEQYF. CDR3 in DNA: TGTGCCAGCAGTACCATGACTAGCGGATATAGCTCCTACGAGCAGTACTTC.

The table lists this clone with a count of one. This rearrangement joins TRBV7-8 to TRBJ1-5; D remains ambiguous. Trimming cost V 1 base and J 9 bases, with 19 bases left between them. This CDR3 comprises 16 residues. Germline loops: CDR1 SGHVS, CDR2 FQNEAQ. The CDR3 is CASSLGRFGGSGPQHF. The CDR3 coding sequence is TGTGCCAGCAGCTTAGGTAGATTTGGCGGGAGTGGGCCCCAGCATTTT.

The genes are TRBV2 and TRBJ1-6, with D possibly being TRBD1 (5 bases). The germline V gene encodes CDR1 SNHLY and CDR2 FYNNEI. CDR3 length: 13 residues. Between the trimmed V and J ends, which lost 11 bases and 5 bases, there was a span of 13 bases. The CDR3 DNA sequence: TGTGCCCGCCGGCCGGGGGATAATTCACCCCTCCACTTT. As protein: CARRPGDNSPLHF.

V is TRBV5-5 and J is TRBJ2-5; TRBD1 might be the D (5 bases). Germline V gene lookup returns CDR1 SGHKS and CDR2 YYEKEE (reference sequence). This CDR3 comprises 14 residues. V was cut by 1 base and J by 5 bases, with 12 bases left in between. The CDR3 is CASSLHAGLETQYF. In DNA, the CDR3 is TGTGCCAGCAGCTTGCATGCAGGGCTGGAGACCCAGTACTTC. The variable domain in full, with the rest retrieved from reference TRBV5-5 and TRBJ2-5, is DAGVTQSPTHLIKTRGQQVTLRCSPISGHKSVSWYQQVLGQGPQFIFQYYEKEERGRGNFPDRFSARQFPNYSSELNVNALLLGDSALYLCASSLHAGLETQYFGPGTRLLVL.

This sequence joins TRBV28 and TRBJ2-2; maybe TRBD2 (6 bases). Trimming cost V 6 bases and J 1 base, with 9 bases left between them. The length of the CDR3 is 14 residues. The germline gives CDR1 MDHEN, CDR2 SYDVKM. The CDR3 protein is CASRGAGNTGELFF. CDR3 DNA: TGTGCCAGCAGAGGAGCGGGGAACACCGGGGAGCTGTTTTTT.

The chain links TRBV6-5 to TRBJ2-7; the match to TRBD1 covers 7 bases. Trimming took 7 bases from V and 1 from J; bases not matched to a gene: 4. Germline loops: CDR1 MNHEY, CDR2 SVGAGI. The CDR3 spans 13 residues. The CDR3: CASNPGQSYEQYF. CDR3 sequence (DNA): TGTGCCAGCAACCCGGGACAGTCCTACGAGCAGTACTTC.

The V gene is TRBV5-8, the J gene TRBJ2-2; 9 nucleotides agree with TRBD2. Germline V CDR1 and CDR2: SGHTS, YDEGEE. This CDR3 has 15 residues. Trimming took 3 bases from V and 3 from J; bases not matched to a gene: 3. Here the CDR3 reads CASSSGTSYTGELFF. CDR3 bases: TGTGCCAGCAGCTCCGGGACTAGCTACACCGGGGAGCTGTTTTTT.